These T cell receptor beta chains were read from a single sample in a study of blood T cell repertoires in COVID-19. TCRdb's copy holds only in-frame clones and misses some; the assay was immunoSEQ multiplex PCR. The top ten hold under 6.5% of the sample, which has about 190,000 clones, approximately 82% seen once. Sequencing was carried out using PBMCs or T cells enriched from blood (not recorded which). Receptors were obtained from an older woman with acute COVID-19. The CDR3 runs from the conserved cysteine through the conserved F or W. Fields, in order: CDR3 DNA, CDR3 protein, D gene, V gene, J gene, clone size. A D gene is named only where the DNA matches it firmly. Where a row states a size, it is once, few, many or the class of an expanded clone; other rows omit it.

cdr3_nt: TGTGCCATCAGTGGAGTGAACACTGAAGCTTTCTTT
cdr3_aa: CAISGVNTEAFF
d_call: -
v_call: TRBV10-3
j_call: TRBJ1-1
clone_size: -

cdr3_nt: TGTGCCAGCAGCCTGCGGGGCGCGGCTGAAGCTTTCTTT
cdr3_aa: CASSLRGAAEAFF
d_call: -
v_call: TRBV5-6
j_call: TRBJ1-1
clone_size: -

cdr3_nt: TGTGCCAGCAGCAGAAAAACAGGGGGCAACACTGAAGCTTTCTTT
cdr3_aa: CASSRKTGGNTEAFF
d_call: TRBD1
v_call: TRBV5-4
j_call: TRBJ1-1
clone_size: -

cdr3_nt: TGTGCCACCAGTGATTGGACAGGGGGATCCACAGATACGCAGTATTTT
cdr3_aa: CATSDWTGGSTDTQYF
d_call: TRBD1
v_call: TRBV24-1
j_call: TRBJ2-3
clone_size: -

cdr3_nt: TGTGCCAGCAGTTACTCGATCAGGACAGGGGTCAATGAGCAGTTCTTC
cdr3_aa: CASSYSIRTGVNEQFF
d_call: TRBD1
v_call: TRBV6-5
j_call: TRBJ2-1
clone_size: -

cdr3_nt: TGTGCCAGTAGCCCACCAGGGGCCCGGGAAGCTTTCTTT
cdr3_aa: CASSPPGAREAFF
d_call: -
v_call: TRBV19
j_call: TRBJ1-1
clone_size: -

cdr3_nt: TGTGCCAGAGGACAGGGTGGGGATTCACCCCTCCACTTT
cdr3_aa: CARGQGGDSPLHF
d_call: TRBD1
v_call: TRBV6-5
j_call: TRBJ1-6
clone_size: -

cdr3_nt: TGTGCCAGCAGTTACTCAGGGGGAAACACTGAAGCTTTCTTT
cdr3_aa: CASSYSGGNTEAFF
d_call: -
v_call: TRBV6-5
j_call: TRBJ1-1
clone_size: -

cdr3_nt: TGTGCCAGCAGCTTAGATCTTACCGGGGAGCTGTTTTTT
cdr3_aa: CASSLDLTGELFF
d_call: -
v_call: TRBV11-2
j_call: TRBJ2-2
clone_size: -

cdr3_nt: TGTGCCAGCAGCGGGACAGGGATGTACAATGAGCAGTTCTTC
cdr3_aa: CASSGTGMYNEQFF
d_call: TRBD1
v_call: TRBV3-1/TRBV3-2
j_call: TRBJ2-1
clone_size: many

cdr3_nt: TGTGCCAGCAGTGACTCGGGTTTCCAGGGTACGCAGTATTTT
cdr3_aa: CASSDSGFQGTQYF
d_call: -
v_call: TRBV6-4
j_call: TRBJ2-3
clone_size: once

cdr3_nt: TGTGCCAGCAGCCCTCCGGGACTAGCGGGAGTAAGCGATACGCAGTATTTT
cdr3_aa: CASSPPGLAGVSDTQYF
d_call: TRBD2
v_call: TRBV5-4
j_call: TRBJ2-3
clone_size: -

cdr3_nt: TGTGCCAGCTCACCAAGTACGGGCCGAGCAGGACTTAACTATGGCTACACCTTC
cdr3_aa: CASSPSTGRAGLNYGYTF
d_call: -
v_call: TRBV18
j_call: TRBJ1-2
clone_size: -

cdr3_nt: TGTGCCAGCAGCCCAGCCCTGGACGGGAGGGCCTTGGAGCAGTTCTTC
cdr3_aa: CASSPALDGRALEQFF
d_call: TRBD2
v_call: TRBV3-1/TRBV3-2
j_call: TRBJ2-1
clone_size: once

cdr3_nt: TGTGCCAGCAGCTCCCGGTGGGGCTTCAACAATGAGCAGTTCTTC
cdr3_aa: CASSSRWGFNNEQFF
d_call: -
v_call: TRBV7-2
j_call: TRBJ2-1
clone_size: -

cdr3_nt: TGTGCCAGTAGTAACGGACTAGCGGACCTTAGGGAGACCCAGTACTTC
cdr3_aa: CASSNGLADLRETQYF
d_call: TRBD2
v_call: TRBV19
j_call: TRBJ2-5
clone_size: -

cdr3_nt: TGTGCCAGCAGTTACTCGCCAAGCCCCGCCAATGAGCAGTTCTTC
cdr3_aa: CASSYSPSPANEQFF
d_call: -
v_call: TRBV6-5
j_call: TRBJ2-1
clone_size: -

cdr3_nt: TGTGCCAGCAGCCGACTAGCGGGAGGTACCTCCTACGAGCAGTACTTC
cdr3_aa: CASSRLAGGTSYEQYF
d_call: TRBD2
v_call: TRBV5-4
j_call: TRBJ2-7
clone_size: -

cdr3_nt: TGTGCCAGCAGCCTCCGTCAGGGCCACGATGGCTACACCTTC
cdr3_aa: CASSLRQGHDGYTF
d_call: -
v_call: TRBV7-9
j_call: TRBJ1-2
clone_size: -

cdr3_nt: TGCGCCAGCAGCCCCGGGACTAGCGGGAGTAATGAGCAGTTCTTC
cdr3_aa: CASSPGTSGSNEQFF
d_call: TRBD2
v_call: TRBV4-3
j_call: TRBJ2-1
clone_size: -

cdr3_nt: TGTGCCACCAGTGATGGATTAGCGGCTAGCTCCTACAATGAGCAGTTCTTC
cdr3_aa: CATSDGLAASSYNEQFF
d_call: -
v_call: TRBV24-1
j_call: TRBJ2-1
clone_size: -

cdr3_nt: TGTGCCAGCTCACCCAATTCAGGGACAGGGGGTTCACCCCTCCACTTT
cdr3_aa: CASSPNSGTGGSPLHF
d_call: TRBD1
v_call: TRBV18
j_call: TRBJ1-6
clone_size: -

cdr3_nt: TGTGCCTGGGGGAGCGAGGCCGTTGTTTCACCCCTCCACTTT
cdr3_aa: CAWGSEAVVSPLHF
d_call: -
v_call: TRBV30
j_call: TRBJ1-6
clone_size: -

cdr3_nt: TGTGCCAGCAGCCTCCAACAGGGAGGGTATGAAAAACTGTTTTTT
cdr3_aa: CASSLQQGGYEKLFF
d_call: -
v_call: TRBV9
j_call: TRBJ1-4
clone_size: -